What follows are 23 T cell receptor beta chains derived from one specimen sequenced in a study of blood T cell repertoires in COVID-19. Only in-frame clones appear in the TCRdb table, and some are missing; sequencing was by immunoSEQ multiplex PCR. The table has 120,000 or so clones, approximately 80% seen once. The sequenced sample was peripheral blood. These receptors were collected from a man in his forties or fifties with active or convalescent COVID-19.

This clone was found once. The chain is built from TRBV29-1 and TRBJ2-1; 15 nucleotides line up with TRBD2. Trimming removed 1 base from V and 9 bases from J; junction bases left unmatched: 4. Germline values: CDR1 SQVTM, CDR2 ANQGSEA. The CDR3 runs 15 residues. The CDR3 loop reads CSVEGTSGGGGEQFF. Written as DNA, the CDR3 is TGCAGCGTTGAAGGGACTAGCGGGGGGGGAGGTGAGCAGTTCTTC.

This clone is a singleton in its sample. The J gene is TRBJ1-5, the V gene TRBV19, with 7 bases identical to TRBD1. Trimming cost V 10 bases and J 5 bases; bases outside gene matches: 11. The CDR3 sequence is 14 residues long. Germline-derived CDR1 and CDR2 are LNHDA and SQIVND (reference sequence). CDR3 in amino acids: CATRNRGEDQPQHF. CDR3 DNA sequence: TGTGCCACCAGAAACAGGGGTGAGGATCAGCCCCAGCATTTT. Full variable domain (remainder filled in from reference TRBV19 and TRBJ1-5): DGGITQSPKYLFRKEGQNVTLSCEQNLNHDAMYWYRQDPGQGLRLIYYSQIVNDFQKGDIAEGYSVSREKKESFPLTVTSAQKNPTAFYLCATRNRGEDQPQHFGDGTRLSIL.

This clone was recorded many times. The J gene is TRBJ1-3, the V gene TRBV6-1; the D gene is possibly TRBD1 (5 bases). Germline V CDR1 and CDR2: MNHNS, SASEGT. The CDR3 contains 16 residues. V lost 2 bases, J lost 2 bases, and 13 bases lay in between. CDR3 residues: CASSERPWGAGNTIYF. CDR3 nucleotide sequence: TGTGCCAGCAGTGAACGGCCTTGGGGGGCTGGAAACACCATATATTTT.

The chain carries TRBV19 and TRBJ2-1; 7 bases line up with TRBD2. Trimming took 1 base from V and 9 from J; bases not matched to a gene: 6. The CDR3 totals 14 residues. Germline V gene lookup returns CDR1 LNHDA and CDR2 SQIVND (reference sequence). This CDR3 reads CASSIGREHGEQFF. CDR3 coding DNA: TGTGCCAGTAGTATAGGGCGGGAGCATGGTGAGCAGTTCTTC.

This chain uses TRBV6-6 with TRBJ2-5; a possible D gene is TRBD2 (6 bases). The CDR3 runs 13 residues. V was cut by 8 bases and J by 2 bases, with 12 bases left in between. Germline V lookup: CDR1 MNHNY, CDR2 SVGAGI (reference sequence). The CDR3 DNA reads TGTGCCAGCGGTCGGGGGACTCAAGAGACCCAGTACTTC. Translation gives CASGRGTQETQYF.

V usage is TRBV6-5 and J usage is TRBJ1-2; D gene ambiguous. The CDR3 is 14 residues long. The V gene lost 7 bases and the J gene lost 4 bases, with 16 bases spanning the gap. The germline V gene encodes CDR1 MNHEY and CDR2 SVGAGI. The CDR3: CASIGRSLSYGYTF. In DNA form, the CDR3 reads TGTGCCAGCATCGGGAGGTCCCTCTCCTATGGCTACACCTTC.

V and J are TRBV2 and TRBJ2-1; 10 bases agree with TRBD1. Trimming took 11 bases from V and 8 from J; bases not matched to a gene: 9. Germline CDR1 and CDR2: SNHLY and FYNNEI. The CDR3 runs to 13 residues. The CDR3 loop reads CAGMETGGDEQFF. CDR3 nucleotides: TGTGCCGGGATGGAGACAGGGGGCGATGAGCAGTTCTTC.

This clone was found a few times. The CDR3 coding sequence is TGCGCCAGCAGCCCCAGGACATCTCTCACCGGGGAGCTGTTTTTT. It encodes CASSPRTSLTGELFF. V gene TRBV5-1 combines with J gene TRBJ2-2; D may be TRBD1 (5 bases). Trimming left V 4 bases short and J 4 bases short, with 14 bases between. Germline CDR1 SGHRS, CDR2 YFSETQ. CDR3 length: 15 amino acids.

This sequence joins TRBV19 and TRBJ1-1; 11 bases match TRBD1. This CDR3 has 14 amino acids. V lost 9 bases to trimming and J lost 3 bases; unmatched junction nucleotides: 6. The germline V gene encodes CDR1 LNHDA and CDR2 SQIVND (reference sequence). In DNA, the CDR3 is TGTGCCAGCTTCCGGGACAGGGGGTACACTGAAGCTTTCTTT. Amino acids: CASFRDRGYTEAFF.

The V gene is TRBV24-1, the J gene TRBJ2-2, with D perhaps TRBD2 (5 bases). The germline V gene encodes CDR1 KGHDR and CDR2 SFDVKD. V was cut by 4 bases and J by 4 bases, with 15 bases left in between. The CDR3 is 16 residues long. CDR3: CATSDRTGRVTGELFF. For the CDR3, the DNA is TGTGCCACCAGTGACCGGACTGGCCGTGTCACCGGGGAGCTGTTTTTT.

The chain links TRBV9 to TRBJ2-1, with TRBD2 identical over 7 bases. CDR1 is SGDLS and CDR2 is YYNGEE in the germline V gene. This CDR3 has 15 amino acids. J lost 5 bases, V lost 0 bases, and 5 bases had no gene match. The CDR3 DNA is TGTGCCAGCAGCGTAGAATCTAGCGGAGACAATGAGCAGTTCTTC. This gives the protein CASSVESSGDNEQFF.

This sequence joins TRBV12-3 or TRBV12-4 and TRBJ2-2; D is unresolved. The CDR3 extends over 13 amino acids. V was shortened by 2 bases and J by 4 bases, with 5 bases between the two germline ends. CDR3 DNA sequence: TGTGCCAGCAGTTTACTTTCCACCGGGGAGCTGTTTTTT. This gives the protein CASSLLSTGELFF.

This clone was recorded at least ten times. This chain connects TRBV25-1 to TRBJ2-3; maybe TRBD2 (7 bases). The CDR3 covers 18 residues. Germline loops: CDR1 MGHDK, CDR2 SYGVNS. V dropped 2 bases and J dropped 9 bases, with 27 bases sitting between them. This CDR3 is CASSEDSTSWAHRGTQYF. The CDR3 nucleotides read TGTGCCAGCAGTGAAGATTCGACTAGCTGGGCCCATAGGGGGACGCAGTATTTT.

This sequence joins TRBV30 and TRBJ1-4; 8 nucleotides match TRBD1. CDR3 length equals 14 residues. Trimming at V came to 3 bases and at J to 8 bases, leaving 8 bases not matched to a gene. Germline V gene data show CDR1 as GTSNPN and CDR2 as SVGIG (reference sequence). The CDR3 loop reads CAWSRQGREEKLFF. In DNA, the CDR3 is TGTGCCTGGAGCCGACAGGGGAGGGAAGAAAAACTGTTTTTT.

This chain links TRBV27 with TRBJ2-7; TRBD1 aligns across 7 bases. This CDR3 has 14 amino acids. V lost 4 bases, J lost 4 bases, and 7 bases stayed unmatched. Germline-derived CDR1 and CDR2 are MNHEY and SMNVEV (reference sequence). The CDR3 region is CASSSGQLLYEQYF. The CDR3 DNA follows: TGTGCCAGCAGTTCGGGACAGTTACTGTACGAGCAGTACTTC.

The chain joins TRBV4-1 to TRBJ1-4; D call uncertain. This CDR3 region has 15 residues. Looked up from germline, CDR1 is MGHRA and CDR2 is YSYEKL. Trimming took off 0 bases at V and 10 bases at J, with 15 bases between the two ends. The CDR3 DNA reads as TGCGCCAGCAGCCAAGAAGTAACCCCGGACTTAAAACTGTTTTTT. It yields the protein CASSQEVTPDLKLFF.

The chain combines TRBV27 with TRBJ2-7; 10 nucleotides line up with TRBD2. The CDR3 runs to 15 residues. J lost 5 bases, V lost 7 bases, and 11 bases had no gene match. CDR1 MNHEY and CDR2 SMNVEV come from the germline V gene (reference sequence). The CDR3 is CASTQGASGSNEQYF. In DNA form, the CDR3 reads TGTGCCAGCACCCAGGGGGCTAGCGGGAGCAACGAGCAGTACTTC.

The rearrangement links TRBV6-5 to TRBJ2-1; weak D call: TRBD1 (5 bases). The germline V and J ends were trimmed by 4 bases and 2 bases, with 15 bases remaining between them. CDR3 size: 16 residues. Germline V lookup: CDR1 MNHEY, CDR2 SVGAGI. CDR3 loop: CASSSTPTATYNEQFF. CDR3 sequence (DNA): TGTGCCAGCAGTTCAACCCCGACAGCCACCTACAATGAGCAGTTCTTC.

The chain uses TRBV27 and TRBJ1-4; possibly TRBD1 for D (5 bases). Trimming removed 2 bases at V and 7 bases at J, with 11 bases between. Germline V gene sequence: CDR1 MNHEY, CDR2 SMNVEV (reference sequence). The CDR3 has 14 amino acids. CDR3 DNA: TGTGCCAGCAGTTTAACGGGGGGGGGTGAAAAACTGTTTTTT. Translating it yields CASSLTGGGEKLFF.

The rearrangement links TRBV4-3 to TRBJ2-5; weak D call: TRBD2 (6 bases). The CDR3 has 14 amino acids. V was pared by 2 bases and J by 5 bases, with 12 bases between. Looked up from germline, CDR1 is LGHNA and CDR2 is YSLEER. The CDR3 sequence is CASSQRLGSETQYF. The DNA of the CDR3 is TGCGCCAGCAGCCAAAGACTAGGAAGCGAGACCCAGTACTTC.

This clone was observed a single time. This chain links TRBV4-2 with TRBJ2-3, with 8 bases lining up with TRBD2. Germline V lookup: CDR1 LGHNA, CDR2 YNFKEQ. This CDR3 is 13 amino acids long. V lost 0 bases and J lost 9; bases outside the gene matches: 2. The DNA for the CDR3 is TGTGCCAGCAGCCAAGAACGGGGGGGCACGCAGTATTTT. Its protein product is CASSQERGGTQYF.

Comment on this clone: Other DNA sequences from this sample encode an identical CDR3 as well. The rearrangement links TRBV4-1 to TRBJ1-3; perhaps TRBD1 as D (5 bases). Trimming removed 0 bases from V and 0 bases from J, with 9 bases in between. The CDR3 has 16 amino acids. The germline V gene has CDR1 MGHRA and CDR2 YSYEKL. CDR3 sequence (DNA): TGCGCCAGCAGCCAAGATCCAGGGTACTCTGGAAACACCATATATTTT. Protein product: CASSQDPGYSGNTIYF.

The V and J genes are TRBV19 and TRBJ1-1; the match to TRBD1 covers 7 bases. CDR1 is LNHDA, CDR2 SQIVND, per germline (reference sequence). With 6 bases clipped from V and 11 bases from J, the junction kept 9 bases outside the gene matches. This CDR3 is 12 amino acids long. CDR3 in DNA: TGTGCCAGTAGCAAGGACAGGACGGTGGCTTTCTTT. Amino acids: CASSKDRTVAFF.